These 14 T cell receptor beta chains came from one sample sequenced in a study of T cells expressing NK-cell markers. TCRdb reworked the 5' RACE reads into one entry per CDR3 protein, no DNA. The listing contains 350,000 to 500,000 distinct CDR3 sequences. The sample comprised blood T cells: a sorted CD56 or NKG2C T cell subset, CD4+ or CD8+ T cells, or bulk PBMC T cells (not recorded which). These receptors came from a woman between 18 and 75 years old in good health.

The rearrangement uses TRBV28 and TRBJ2-4; the TRBD1 assignment by TCRdb is unverifiable without DNA. In germline, CDR1 is MDHEN, CDR2 SYDVKM. The CDR3 is 19 residues long. CDR3 protein: CASSFPGKGRSGTKNIQYF.

The chain joins TRBV19 to TRBJ2-7; the D call from TCRdb, TRBD1, cannot be confirmed without DNA. Germline V gives CDR1 LNHDA, CDR2 SQIVND (reference sequence). The CDR3 totals 15 residues. CDR3: CASSMGTGGSYEQYF.

The CDR3 sequence: CASSETGSIDEQYF. This chain uses TRBV5-4 with TRBJ2-7. Germline V CDR1 and CDR2: SGHNT, YYREEE (reference sequence). This CDR3 is built from 14 residues.

The chain is built from TRBV24-1 and TRBJ2-3. The germline CDR1 and CDR2 sequences are KGHDR and SFDVKD. The CDR3 has 16 amino acids. The CDR3 sequence is CATSEPGKPPTDTQYF.

This chain joins TRBV5-1 and TRBJ2-1. Germline lookup yields CDR1 SGHRS and CDR2 YFSETQ. CDR3 size: 15 residues. CDR3 in amino acids: CASSLEVSSYNEQFF.

The CDR3 region is CASRRTGDITDTQYF. V is TRBV28 and J is TRBJ2-3; the TCRdb call, TRBD1, lacks DNA for checking. The germline CDR1 and CDR2 sequences are MDHEN and SYDVKM. The CDR3 totals 15 residues. The complete variable domain, with remaining parts taken from reference TRBV28 and TRBJ2-3, reads DVKVTQSSRYLVKRTGEKVFLECVQDMDHENMFWYRQDPGLGLRLIYFSYDVKMKEKGDIPEGYSVSREKKERFSLILESASTNQTSMYLCASRRTGDITDTQYFGPGTRLTVL.

The chain combines TRBV29-1 with TRBJ2-3; lacking DNA, the TRBD1 call made by TCRdb goes unchecked. The CDR3 runs to 16 residues. The germline V gene has CDR1 SQVTM and CDR2 ANQGSEA. CDR3 sequence reads: CSVEPWGTDLTDTQYF.

The chain is built from TRBV12-3 or TRBV12-4 and TRBJ1-1; without DNA, the TCRdb call of TRBD1 cannot be checked. The CDR3 consists of 18 residues. CDR3 sequence: CASSFLGAGGGGNTEAFF.

The rearrangement uses TRBV3-1 and TRBJ1-1; TCRdb returns TRBD1, unconfirmable since there is no DNA. In germline, CDR1 is LGHDT, CDR2 YNNKEL (reference sequence). The CDR3 has 13 amino acids. This CDR3 is CASSHTGNTEAFF.

This chain connects TRBV12-3 or TRBV12-4 to TRBJ2-5. The CDR3 covers 13 residues. CDR3 loop: CASSRTAGKTQYF.

The chain employs TRBV4-1 and TRBJ2-1. Germline CDR1 reads MGHRA; CDR2 reads YSYEKL. This CDR3 has 13 residues. CDR3 protein: CASSQDRLNEQFF.

This sequence joins TRBV7-9 and TRBJ2-1; TCRdb's assignment of TRBD2 cannot be checked, as there is no DNA. The CDR3 covers 17 residues. Germline-derived CDR1 and CDR2 are SEHNR and FQNEAQ (reference sequence). The CDR3 spells CASSLPPSGTTSIEQFF.

The chain joins TRBV6-1 to TRBJ2-3; as DNA is missing, the TRBD2 call by TCRdb cannot be tested. Germline loops: CDR1 MNHNS, CDR2 SASEGT. The CDR3 consists of 16 residues. The CDR3: CASTRHVSGRTDTQYF.

The chain combines TRBV20-1 with TRBJ2-1. The V gene's germline CDR1 is DFQATT and CDR2 SNEGSKA (reference sequence). The CDR3 totals 11 residues. The CDR3 spells CSATTYNEQFF.